Below are 24 T cell receptor beta chains sequenced from a single sample in a study of monozygotic twins with inflammatory bowel disease. For each CDR3 protein, TCRdb gives one entry from its re-call of the 5' RACE reads, without DNA. The sample holds 200,000 to 250,000 distinct CDR3 sequences. What was sequenced was blood. Source of these receptors: a human donor with ulcerative colitis or Crohn's disease, or a healthy co-twin of an affected twin (not recorded which).

This chain links TRBV5-6 with TRBJ2-7; TCRdb selects TRBD1, and the lack of DNA leaves this call unchecked. There are 14 residues in the CDR3. Germline values: CDR1 SGHDT, CDR2 YYEEEE. CDR3 residues: CASSLQVSSYEQYF.

The chain employs TRBV5-1 and TRBJ2-7. The CDR3 contains 14 residues. Germline lookup yields CDR1 SGHRS and CDR2 YFSETQ. The CDR3 region is CASSFSGVAYEQYF.

The chain has TRBV4-3 and TRBJ2-6; there is no DNA to check the TCRdb D call of TRBD1. CDR3 length equals 16 residues. Germline assignment: CDR1 LGHNA and CDR2 YSLEER. CDR3 loop: CASSPVKTGWANVLTF.

This sequence joins TRBV3-1 and TRBJ2-7; no DNA is available, so the TRBD2 call from TCRdb remains unchecked. The CDR3 contains 13 residues. Germline CDR1 and CDR2: LGHDT and YNNKEL (reference sequence). CDR3 in amino acids: CASSRIPEGEQYF.

The chain carries TRBV18 and TRBJ2-2. This CDR3 is built from 13 residues. The germline CDR1 and CDR2 sequences are KGHSH and LQKENI. The CDR3 loop is CASSGPNTGELFF.

This chain links TRBV5-1 with TRBJ2-5. Germline CDR1 reads SGHRS; CDR2 reads YFSETQ. The CDR3 consists of 13 residues. The CDR3 reads CASSLGGDETQYF. Full variable domain (outside the CDR3, taken from reference TRBV5-1 and TRBJ2-5): KAGVTQTPRYLIKTRGQQVTLSCSPISGHRSVSWYQQTPGQGLQFLFEYFSETQRNKGNFPGRFSGRQFSNSRSEMNVSTLELGDSALYLCASSLGGDETQYFGPGTRLLVL.

This chain uses TRBV6-5 with TRBJ2-1; the D gene TCRdb calls, TRBD1, cannot be checked with no DNA. The CDR3 is made up of 15 amino acids. Germline V CDR1 and CDR2: MNHEY, SVGAGI. CDR3 sequence reads: CASSLLWGDANEQFF.

J is TRBJ2-1 and V is TRBV5-4; TCRdb indicates TRBD1, and absent DNA this call remains unverified. Germline V gene data show CDR1 as SGHNT and CDR2 as YYREEE (reference sequence). CDR3 size: 14 residues. The CDR3 loop is CASRSPGGVNEQFF.

This sequence joins TRBV18 and TRBJ2-7; lacking DNA, the TRBD1 call made by TCRdb goes unchecked. The CDR3 has 13 amino acids. The germline V gene encodes CDR1 KGHSH and CDR2 LQKENI. Here the CDR3 reads CASWQTARDEQYF. The full variable domain, rest sourced from reference TRBV18 and TRBJ2-7, is NAGVMQNPRHLVRRRGQEARLRCSPMKGHSHVYWYRQLPEEGLKFMVYLQKENIIDESGMPKERFSAEFPKEGPSILRIQQVVRGDSAAYFCASWQTARDEQYFGPGTRLTVT.

CDR3 protein: CASSYGNSNEQFF. V gene TRBV6-5 combines with J gene TRBJ2-1. The CDR3 spans 13 residues. From germline, CDR1 is MNHEY and CDR2 SVGAGI.

The CDR3 loop is CASTTGGGNQPQHF. The gene calls are TRBV12-3 or TRBV12-4 and TRBJ1-5; TCRdb indicates TRBD1, and absent DNA this call remains unverified. The CDR3 spans 14 residues.

The gene calls are TRBV7-2 and TRBJ2-7; TCRdb's D call of TRBD1 is untestable without DNA. Germline lookup yields CDR1 SGHTA and CDR2 FQGNSA. This CDR3 contains 14 residues. This CDR3 is CASSLWAGGDEQYF.

The chain carries TRBV4-2 and TRBJ2-3. Germline V gene data show CDR1 as LGHNA and CDR2 as YNFKEQ. This CDR3 region has 14 residues. CDR3 loop: CASSQELLTDTQYF.

The CDR3 protein is CASSLEVGTAGQFF. The V and J genes are TRBV5-1 and TRBJ2-1; TCRdb lists TRBD2, though no DNA is available to test this call. The CDR3 loop spans 14 amino acids. The V gene's germline CDR1 is SGHRS and CDR2 YFSETQ.

The chain employs TRBV7-9 and TRBJ1-1. Germline values: CDR1 SEHNR, CDR2 FQNEAQ (reference sequence). The CDR3 loop spans 12 amino acids. The CDR3 reads CASSRTATEAFF.

The chain employs TRBV7-9 and TRBJ2-5. Germline V gene sequence: CDR1 SEHNR, CDR2 FQNEAQ (reference sequence). The CDR3 totals 14 residues. This CDR3 reads CASSLIVNQETQYF.

The chain couples TRBV6-1 to TRBJ2-7; the D call of TRBD1 rests on TCRdb alone, since no DNA is present to check it. The CDR3 is made up of 14 amino acids. Germline CDR1 is MNHNS and CDR2 is SASEGT. CDR3 loop: CASSSLNSRGEQYF.

This rearrangement joins TRBV5-1 to TRBJ1-2. The V gene's germline CDR1 is SGHRS and CDR2 YFSETQ. The CDR3 sequence is 14 residues long. The CDR3 spells CASSLGGNAYGYTF.

The chain joins TRBV12-3 or TRBV12-4 to TRBJ1-3; TCRdb gives TRBD1 as the D gene, but with no DNA this cannot be confirmed. CDR3 length: 14 residues. CDR3 protein: CASSPQGAGNTIYF.

The chain recombines TRBV2 with TRBJ1-2; TCRdb outputs TRBD1, but without DNA this stays unchecked. CDR1 and CDR2 from the germline V gene are SNHLY and FYNNEI. CDR3 length: 15 amino acids. CDR3 region: CASSPEQGSNYGYTF.

This chain joins TRBV4-1 and TRBJ1-1; TCRdb lists TRBD1, though no DNA is available to test this call. The CDR3 covers 15 residues. Germline V gene lookup returns CDR1 MGHRA and CDR2 YSYEKL. The CDR3 sequence: CASSRLNGGNTEAFF.

The chain couples TRBV5-1 to TRBJ2-1; the TCRdb D gene call, TRBD2, has no DNA to confirm it. In germline, CDR1 is SGHRS, CDR2 YFSETQ. CDR3 size: 17 residues. The CDR3 sequence is CASSSGLAGGRVDEQFF. The whole variable domain, filled in from reference TRBV5-1 and TRBJ2-1, reads KAGVTQTPRYLIKTRGQQVTLSCSPISGHRSVSWYQQTPGQGLQFLFEYFSETQRNKGNFPGRFSGRQFSNSRSEMNVSTLELGDSALYLCASSSGLAGGRVDEQFFGPGTRLTVL.

The rearrangement uses TRBV7-2 and TRBJ1-2; TCRdb outputs TRBD1, but without DNA this stays unchecked. The germline V gene has CDR1 SGHTA and CDR2 FQGNSA. The CDR3 totals 14 residues. CDR3 protein: CASSFQGPNYGYTF.

The V gene is TRBV4-2, the J gene TRBJ2-5; TCRdb picks TRBD2, but there is no DNA to check that call. The CDR3 extends over 15 amino acids. Germline values: CDR1 LGHNA, CDR2 YNFKEQ. CDR3 sequence: CASSSQAGEEETQYF.